Listed here are 9 T cell receptor beta chains from one sample, sequenced in a study of blood T cell repertoires in COVID-19. Assay: immunoSEQ multiplex PCR; the TCRdb copy retains only in-frame clones and omits some. The sample yields a few hundred thousand clones, around 80% seen once. The source material was peripheral blood. The receptor source for this set is a human donor in a cohort sampled during active COVID-19.

The chain uses TRBV24-1 and TRBJ2-5; 8 bases agree with TRBD1. This CDR3 has 17 amino acids. V lost 0 bases to trimming and J lost 5 bases; unmatched junction nucleotides: 10. Per germline, CDR1 KGHDR and CDR2 SFDVKD. CDR3 region: CATSDLWTGNGVETQYF. CDR3 DNA: TGTGCCACCAGTGATTTGTGGACAGGGAATGGGGTGGAGACCCAGTACTTC.

V usage is TRBV5-1 and J usage is TRBJ2-7; D may be TRBD1 (5 bases). V shed 3 bases and J shed 2 bases, with 9 bases lying between them. This CDR3 contains 13 residues. The germline V gene encodes CDR1 SGHRS and CDR2 YFSETQ. The CDR3 loop is CASSSQGPYEQYF. The CDR3 DNA reads as TGCGCCAGCAGCTCGCAGGGCCCCTACGAGCAGTACTTC.

V is TRBV7-8 and J is TRBJ1-5; D unresolved. From germline, CDR1 is SGHVS and CDR2 FQNEAQ. V was pared by 2 bases and J by 4 bases, with 12 bases between. The CDR3 contains 15 residues. DNA for the CDR3: TGTGCCAGCAGCTTACCCGGCGCGGGTAATCAGCCCCAGCATTTT. This gives the protein CASSLPGAGNQPQHF. The full variable domain, rest sourced from reference TRBV7-8 and TRBJ1-5, is GAGVSQSPRYKVAKRGQDVALRCDPISGHVSLFWYQQALGQGPEFLTYFQNEAQLDKSGLPSDRFFAERPEGSVSTLKIQRTQQEDSAVYLCASSLPGAGNQPQHFGDGTRLSIL.

The rearrangement uses TRBV29-1 and TRBJ2-3; 10 nucleotides line up with TRBD1. Unmatched junction bases numbered 6, after V lost 6 bases and J lost 3 bases. The germline V gene has CDR1 SQVTM and CDR2 ANQGSEA. The CDR3 covers 14 residues. The CDR3 loop reads CSVWDRGETDTQYF. The CDR3 bases are TGCAGCGTCTGGGACAGGGGCGAGACAGATACGCAGTATTTT.

This clone was seen just once. The chain combines TRBV12-5 with TRBJ2-1; the match to TRBD1 covers 9 bases. Germline assignment: CDR1 LGHNT and CDR2 FRNRAP. This CDR3 is built from 13 residues. Trimming cost V 6 bases and J 7 bases; bases outside gene matches: 4. The CDR3 region has the DNA TGTGCTAGTGGCAGGGACAGGGAGAATGAGCAGTTCTTC. Translating it yields CASGRDRENEQFF.

The gene calls are TRBV5-1 and TRBJ2-2; 7 nucleotides align to TRBD1. J was trimmed by 4 bases and V by 0 bases; bases with no gene match: 3. The V gene's germline CDR1 is SGHRS and CDR2 YFSETQ. This CDR3 has 15 amino acids. The CDR3 coding sequence is TGCGCCAGCAGCTTGGACAGGGGTGTCACCGGGGAGCTGTTTTTT. Residues: CASSLDRGVTGELFF.

The J gene is TRBJ2-7, the V gene TRBV9; the match to TRBD2 covers 12 bases. The CDR3 runs to 19 residues. Germline CDR1 SGDLS, CDR2 YYNGEE. Trimming took 4 bases from V and 1 from J; bases not matched to a gene: 15. This CDR3 is CASSSTTGSGLAGSYEQYF. CDR3 coding DNA: TGTGCCAGCAGCTCCACGACAGGGTCGGGACTAGCGGGTTCCTACGAGCAGTACTTC.

The chain links TRBV3-1 (or the pseudogene TRBV3-2) to TRBJ2-7, with TRBD1 identical over 7 bases. The CDR3 extends over 12 amino acids. Germline CDR1 and CDR2: LGHDT and YNNKEL (reference sequence). After removal of 2 bases from V and 6 bases from J, the junction contained 1 base not matched to a gene. The CDR3 DNA is TGTGCCAGCAGCCAAACAGGGGCCGAGCAGTACTTC. Translating it yields CASSQTGAEQYF.

The CDR3 region is CASSLRQAGASYNEQFF. CDR3 bases: TGCGCCAGCAGCCTACGACAAGCGGGAGCTTCCTACAATGAGCAGTTCTTC. This chain joins TRBV5-1 and TRBJ2-1, with TRBD2 matching 8 bases. V trimming: 4 bases; J trimming: 1 base; junction bases outside the gene matches: 10. Per germline, CDR1 SGHRS and CDR2 YFSETQ. This CDR3 region has 17 residues. The whole variable domain, remainder taken from reference TRBV5-1 and TRBJ2-1, is KAGVTQTPRYLIKTRGQQVTLSCSPISGHRSVSWYQQTPGQGLQFLFEYFSETQRNKGNFPGRFSGRQFSNSRSEMNVSTLELGDSALYLCASSLRQAGASYNEQFFGPGTRLTVL.